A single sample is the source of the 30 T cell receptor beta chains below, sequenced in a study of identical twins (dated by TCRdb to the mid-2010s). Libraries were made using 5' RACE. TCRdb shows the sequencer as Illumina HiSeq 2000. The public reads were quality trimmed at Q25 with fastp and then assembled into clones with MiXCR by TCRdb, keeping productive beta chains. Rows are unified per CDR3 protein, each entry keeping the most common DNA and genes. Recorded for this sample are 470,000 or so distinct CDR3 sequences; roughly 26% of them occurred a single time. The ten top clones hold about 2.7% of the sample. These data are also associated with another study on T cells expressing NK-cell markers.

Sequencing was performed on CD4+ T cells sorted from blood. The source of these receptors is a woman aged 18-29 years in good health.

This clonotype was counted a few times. DNA for the CDR3: TGCAGCGTTGTTATAGGCCGGTTCAACCATGGCTACACCTTC. As protein: CSVVIGRFNHGYTF. V usage is TRBV29-1 and J usage is TRBJ1-2; D not certain. V lost 4 bases and J lost 6, with 18 bases in between. Germline CDR1 SQVTM, CDR2 ANQGSEA. The CDR3 consists of 14 residues.

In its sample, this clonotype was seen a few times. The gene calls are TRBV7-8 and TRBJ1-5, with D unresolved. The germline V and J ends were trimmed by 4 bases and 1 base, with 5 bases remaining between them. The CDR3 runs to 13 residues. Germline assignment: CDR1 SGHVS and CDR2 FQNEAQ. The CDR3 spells CASSSRSNQPQHF. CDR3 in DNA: TGTGCCAGCAGCTCCCGCAGCAATCAGCCCCAGCATTTT.

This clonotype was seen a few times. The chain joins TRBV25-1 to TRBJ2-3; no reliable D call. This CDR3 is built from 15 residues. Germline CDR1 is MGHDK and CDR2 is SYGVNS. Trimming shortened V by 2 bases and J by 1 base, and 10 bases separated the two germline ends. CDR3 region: CASSEQRTGTDTQYF. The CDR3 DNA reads TGTGCCAGCAGTGAACAGAGGACGGGCACAGATACGCAGTATTTT.

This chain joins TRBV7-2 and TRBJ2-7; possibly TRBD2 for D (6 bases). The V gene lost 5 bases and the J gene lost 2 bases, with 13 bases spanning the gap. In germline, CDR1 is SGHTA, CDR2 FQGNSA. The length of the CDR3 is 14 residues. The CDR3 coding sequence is TGTGCCAGCAGCAGAACTCCGGGGGCCTACGAGCAGTACTTC. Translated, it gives CASSRTPGAYEQYF.

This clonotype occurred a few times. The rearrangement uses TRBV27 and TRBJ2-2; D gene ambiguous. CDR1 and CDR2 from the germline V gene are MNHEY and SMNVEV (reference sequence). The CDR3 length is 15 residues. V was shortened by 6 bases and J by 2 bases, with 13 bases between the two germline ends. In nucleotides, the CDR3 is TGTGCCAGCAGCCTCGAAGGAATCAACACCGGGGAGCTGTTTTTT. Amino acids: CASSLEGINTGELFF.

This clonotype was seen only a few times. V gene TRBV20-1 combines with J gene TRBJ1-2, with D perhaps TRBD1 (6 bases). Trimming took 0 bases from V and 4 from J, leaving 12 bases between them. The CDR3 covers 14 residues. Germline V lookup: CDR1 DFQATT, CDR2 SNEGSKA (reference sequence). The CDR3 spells CSARDRGAGYGYTF. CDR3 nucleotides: TGCAGTGCTAGAGACCGGGGGGCAGGCTATGGCTACACCTTC.

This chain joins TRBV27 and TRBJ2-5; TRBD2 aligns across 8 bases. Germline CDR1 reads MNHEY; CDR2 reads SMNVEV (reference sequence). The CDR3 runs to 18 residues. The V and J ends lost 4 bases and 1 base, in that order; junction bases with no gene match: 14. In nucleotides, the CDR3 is TGTGCCAGCAGTTCCCCGAAGTACGGGAGGGTAATCCAAGAGACCCAGTACTTC. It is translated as CASSSPKYGRVIQETQYF.

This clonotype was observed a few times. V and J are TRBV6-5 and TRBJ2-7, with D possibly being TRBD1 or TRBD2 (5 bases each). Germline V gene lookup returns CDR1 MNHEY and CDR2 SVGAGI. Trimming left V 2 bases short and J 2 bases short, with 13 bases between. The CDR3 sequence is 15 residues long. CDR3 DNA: TGTGCCAGCAGTTACGGGGGTTCTAACCCCTACGAGCAGTACTTC. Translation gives CASSYGGSNPYEQYF.

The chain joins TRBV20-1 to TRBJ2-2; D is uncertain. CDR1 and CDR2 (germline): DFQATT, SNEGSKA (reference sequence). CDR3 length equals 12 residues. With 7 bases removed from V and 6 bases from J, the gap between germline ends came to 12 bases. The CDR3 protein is CSVLGVAGELFF. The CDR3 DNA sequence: TGCAGTGTTCTAGGAGTGGCCGGGGAGCTGTTTTTT.

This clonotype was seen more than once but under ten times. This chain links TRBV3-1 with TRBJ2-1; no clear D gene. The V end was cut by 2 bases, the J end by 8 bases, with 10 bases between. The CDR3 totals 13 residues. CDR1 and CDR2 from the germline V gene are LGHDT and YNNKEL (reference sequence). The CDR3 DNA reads TGTGCCAGCAGCCAAATGGCAAGCCATGAGCAGTTCTTC. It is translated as CASSQMASHEQFF.

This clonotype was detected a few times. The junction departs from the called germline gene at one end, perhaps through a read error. The CDR3 protein is CATSRGSGTGVAF. CDR3 bases: TGTGCCACCAGCAGAGGATCCGGGACAGGGGTGGCCTTC. V and J are TRBV15 and TRBJ2-7; TRBD1 aligns across 10 bases. The CDR3 runs 13 residues. Germline V gives CDR1 LNHNV, CDR2 YYDKDF (reference sequence).

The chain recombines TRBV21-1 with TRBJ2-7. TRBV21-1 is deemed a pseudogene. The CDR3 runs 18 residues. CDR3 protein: CASSPKRDLAGDRYEQYF. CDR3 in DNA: TGTGCCAGCAGCCCAAAAAGGGATTTGGCCGGAGATCGGTACGAGCAGTACTTC.

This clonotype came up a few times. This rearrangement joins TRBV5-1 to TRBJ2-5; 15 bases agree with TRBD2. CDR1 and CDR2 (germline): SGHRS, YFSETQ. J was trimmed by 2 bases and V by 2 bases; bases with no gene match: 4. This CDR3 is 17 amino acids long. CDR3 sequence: CASSFGLAGGGQETQYF. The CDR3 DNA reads TGCGCCAGCAGCTTCGGACTAGCGGGAGGGGGTCAAGAGACCCAGTACTTC.

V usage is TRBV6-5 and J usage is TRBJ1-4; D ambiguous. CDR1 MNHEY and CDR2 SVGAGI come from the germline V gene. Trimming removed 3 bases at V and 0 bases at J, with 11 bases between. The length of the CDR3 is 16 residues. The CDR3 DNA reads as TGTGCCAGCAGTTATTCCCACCCTGCAACTAATGAAAAACTGTTTTTT. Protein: CASSYSHPATNEKLFF.

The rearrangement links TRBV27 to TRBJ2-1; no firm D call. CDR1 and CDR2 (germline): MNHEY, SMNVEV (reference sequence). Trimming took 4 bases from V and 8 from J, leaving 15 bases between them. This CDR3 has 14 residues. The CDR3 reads CASSSLFSVDEQFF. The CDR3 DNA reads TGTGCCAGCAGTTCCCTTTTTTCGGTCGATGAGCAGTTCTTC.

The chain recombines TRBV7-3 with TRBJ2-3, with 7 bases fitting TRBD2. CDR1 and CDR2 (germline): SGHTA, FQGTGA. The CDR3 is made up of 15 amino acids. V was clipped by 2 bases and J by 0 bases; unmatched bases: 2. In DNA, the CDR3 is TGTGCCAGCAGCTTACGAGCGGGGAGCACAGATACGCAGTATTTT. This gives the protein CASSLRAGSTDTQYF.

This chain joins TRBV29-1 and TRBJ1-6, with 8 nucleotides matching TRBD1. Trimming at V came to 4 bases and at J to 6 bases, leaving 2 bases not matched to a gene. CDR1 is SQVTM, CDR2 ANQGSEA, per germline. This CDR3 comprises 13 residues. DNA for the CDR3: TGCAGCGTTGGGACAGGGATTAATTCACCCCTCCACTTT. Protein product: CSVGTGINSPLHF.

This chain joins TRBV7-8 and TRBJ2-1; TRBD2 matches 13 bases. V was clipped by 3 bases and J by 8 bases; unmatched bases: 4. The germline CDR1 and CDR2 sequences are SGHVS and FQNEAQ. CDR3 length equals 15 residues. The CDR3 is CASSLTSGRLYEQFF. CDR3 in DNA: TGTGCCAGCAGCTTGACTAGCGGGAGGTTGTATGAGCAGTTCTTC.

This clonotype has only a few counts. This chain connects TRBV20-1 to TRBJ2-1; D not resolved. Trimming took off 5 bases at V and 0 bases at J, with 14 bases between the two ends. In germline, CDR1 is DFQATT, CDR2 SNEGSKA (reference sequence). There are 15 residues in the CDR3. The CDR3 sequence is CSARNLVYSYNEQFF. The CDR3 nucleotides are TGCAGTGCTCGAAACCTAGTTTACTCCTACAATGAGCAGTTCTTC.

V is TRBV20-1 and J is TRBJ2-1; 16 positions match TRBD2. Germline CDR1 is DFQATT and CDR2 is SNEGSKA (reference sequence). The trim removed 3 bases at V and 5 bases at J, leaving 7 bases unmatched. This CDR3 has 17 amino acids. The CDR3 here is CSARGTSGRASDNEQFF. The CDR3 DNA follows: TGCAGTGCTAGGGGGACTAGCGGGAGGGCCTCTGACAATGAGCAGTTCTTC.

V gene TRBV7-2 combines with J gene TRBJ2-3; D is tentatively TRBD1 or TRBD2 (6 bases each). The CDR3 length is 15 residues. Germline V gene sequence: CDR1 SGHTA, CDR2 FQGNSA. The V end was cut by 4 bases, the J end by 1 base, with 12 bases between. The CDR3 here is CASSYRGPGTDTQYF. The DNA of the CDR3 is TGTGCCAGCAGCTATCGGGGGCCTGGCACAGATACGCAGTATTTT.

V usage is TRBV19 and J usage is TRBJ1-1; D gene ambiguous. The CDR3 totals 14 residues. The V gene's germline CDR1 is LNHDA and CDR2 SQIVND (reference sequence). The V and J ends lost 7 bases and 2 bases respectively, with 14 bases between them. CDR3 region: CASNSRRANTEAFF. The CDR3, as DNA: TGTGCCAGTAACTCTAGACGGGCAAACACTGAAGCTTTCTTT.

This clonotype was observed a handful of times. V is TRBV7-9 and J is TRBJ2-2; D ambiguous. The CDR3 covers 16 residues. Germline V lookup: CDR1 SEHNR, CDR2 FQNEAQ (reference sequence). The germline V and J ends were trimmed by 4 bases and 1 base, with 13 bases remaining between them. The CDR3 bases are TGTGCCAGCAGCTCTACACGGTTCTGGAACACCGGGGAGCTGTTTTTT. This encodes CASSSTRFWNTGELFF.

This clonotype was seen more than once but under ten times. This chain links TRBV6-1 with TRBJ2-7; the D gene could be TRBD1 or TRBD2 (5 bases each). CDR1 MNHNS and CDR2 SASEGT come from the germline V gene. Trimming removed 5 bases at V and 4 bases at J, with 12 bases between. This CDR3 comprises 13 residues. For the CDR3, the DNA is TGTGCCAGCAGTAGCCTCTGGGGGTACGAGCAGTACTTC. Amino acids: CASSSLWGYEQYF.

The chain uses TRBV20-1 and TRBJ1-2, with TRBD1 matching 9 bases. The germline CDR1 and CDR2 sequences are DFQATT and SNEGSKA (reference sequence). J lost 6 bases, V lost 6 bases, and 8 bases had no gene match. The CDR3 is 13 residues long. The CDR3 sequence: CSARPTGGHGYTF. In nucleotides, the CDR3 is TGCAGTGCCAGACCCACAGGGGGCCATGGCTACACCTTC.

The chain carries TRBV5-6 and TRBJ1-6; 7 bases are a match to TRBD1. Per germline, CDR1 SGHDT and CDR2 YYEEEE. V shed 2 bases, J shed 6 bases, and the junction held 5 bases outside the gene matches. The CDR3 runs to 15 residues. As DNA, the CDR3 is TGTGCCAGCAGCTTCCCGGGACAGCCTAATTCACCCCTCCACTTT. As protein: CASSFPGQPNSPLHF.

Written as DNA, the CDR3 is TGCGCCAGCAGCATGGGGGGTCTAGCGGGGATGGGGAATGAGCAGTTCTTC. Its protein is CASSMGGLAGMGNEQFF. The V call is TRBV5-1, the J call TRBJ2-1; 9 bases agree with TRBD2. The CDR3 has 17 residues. Per germline, CDR1 SGHRS and CDR2 YFSETQ. The trim removed 4 bases at V and 7 bases at J, leaving 15 bases unmatched.

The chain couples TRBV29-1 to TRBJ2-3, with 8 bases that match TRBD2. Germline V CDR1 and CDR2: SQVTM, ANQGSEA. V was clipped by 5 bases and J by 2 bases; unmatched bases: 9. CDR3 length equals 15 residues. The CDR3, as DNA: TGCAGCGTTAAGTTTAGTAGCGGGGTCACAGATACGCAGTATTTT. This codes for CSVKFSSGVTDTQYF.

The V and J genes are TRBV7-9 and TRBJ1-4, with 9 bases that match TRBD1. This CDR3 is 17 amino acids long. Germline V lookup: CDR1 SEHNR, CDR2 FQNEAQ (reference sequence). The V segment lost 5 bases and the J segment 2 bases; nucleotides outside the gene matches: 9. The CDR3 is CASSTQQGARTNEKLFF. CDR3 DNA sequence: TGTGCCAGCAGCACACAACAGGGGGCAAGGACTAATGAAAAACTGTTTTTT.

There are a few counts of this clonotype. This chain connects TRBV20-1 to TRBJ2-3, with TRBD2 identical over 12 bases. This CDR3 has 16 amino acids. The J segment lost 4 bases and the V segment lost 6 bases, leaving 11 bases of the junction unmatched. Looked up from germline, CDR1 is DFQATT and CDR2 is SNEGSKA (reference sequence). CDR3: CSAHTTSGRVADTQYF. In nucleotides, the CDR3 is TGCAGTGCCCATACGACTAGCGGGAGAGTGGCAGATACGCAGTATTTT.